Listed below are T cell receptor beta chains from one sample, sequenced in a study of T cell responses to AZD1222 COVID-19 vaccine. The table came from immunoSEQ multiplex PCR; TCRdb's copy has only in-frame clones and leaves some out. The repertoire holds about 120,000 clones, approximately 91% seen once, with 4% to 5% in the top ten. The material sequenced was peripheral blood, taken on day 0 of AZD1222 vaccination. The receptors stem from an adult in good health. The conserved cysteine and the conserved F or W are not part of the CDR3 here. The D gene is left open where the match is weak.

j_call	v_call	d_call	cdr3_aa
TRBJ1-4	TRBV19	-	ASSIFGRTNEKLF
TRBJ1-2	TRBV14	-	ASSRIRGSNYGYT
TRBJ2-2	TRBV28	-	ASSRVGELF
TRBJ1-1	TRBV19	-	ASSIGRTSLMNTEAF
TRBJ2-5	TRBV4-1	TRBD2	ASSQAGGSGVLQETQY
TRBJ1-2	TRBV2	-	ASSEGTAYGYT
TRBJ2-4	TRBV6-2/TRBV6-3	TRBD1	ASSYSSRRQGEENIQY
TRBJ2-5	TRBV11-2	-	ASSLGRGWQETQY
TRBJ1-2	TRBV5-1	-	ASSLGAGPNGYT
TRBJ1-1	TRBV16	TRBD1	ASSPSTQGAKAF
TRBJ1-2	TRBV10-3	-	AISEGAQGISGYT
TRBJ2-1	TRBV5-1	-	ASSRTSDTSSYNEQF
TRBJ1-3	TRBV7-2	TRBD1	ASSEGTASGNTIY
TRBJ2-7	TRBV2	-	ASSEWSGRSHEQY
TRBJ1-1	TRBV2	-	ASKWGRVVENTEAF
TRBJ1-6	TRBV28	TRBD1	ASSFPQGQGAISPLH
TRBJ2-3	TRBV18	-	ASSPGGTDTQY
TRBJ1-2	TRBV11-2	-	ASSLGSGAEGGYT